Here is one T cell receptor (beta chain) with its context. What this receptor recognizes is not known. No base-level quality is on record; no much larger clone is a single base apart. This record belongs to a study of blood T cell repertoires in COVID-19 (dated by TCRdb to about 2020). Context from the whole study: Collaborator samples came from the United States, Italy and Spain and covered acute and convalescent phases of COVID-19. A de-identified subject ID, COVID-19 status, age in years and sex were almost always included in the sample metadata. Where HLA class I and class II types were available, the types were taken from metadata supplied by the sample provider, not from assay-based typing. The prospective study material was composed of cDNA or gDNA derived from T cells, B-cell-depleted T cells, or PBMCs. Samples were obtained from the ongoing ImmuneRACE study (first 160 participants) and from 1,254 subjects provided by 6 global collaborators. A freely available public database, intended as a resource for researchers studying the immune response to SARS-CoV-2, is where the repertoires were released. Deeply sampled blood TCRbeta repertoires from subjects exposed to, actively infected with, or recovered from COVID-19 were included in the dataset. General study outcomes and caveats: The amount of clinical and demographic metadata varied by source and participant and was provided uncurated.

TCRbeta CDR3 regions were amplified from genomic DNA using the immunoSEQ Assay, a bias-controlled multiplex PCR. From the authors' description of their analysis: The number of nucleated cells in each sample was estimated by amplification of reference gene primers within the assay. Sequence reads were collapsed and filtered to measure the absolute abundance of every unique TCRbeta CDR3 rearrangement. For each sample, productive Simpson clonality was calculated as the square root of Simpson's diversity index across productive rearrangements. This immuneACCESS table, as held by TCRdb, lists in-frame sequences with V and J called but not all clones. Of the missing ones, under half trace to an unresolved V gene in checked studies; the others have no known cause. V, J and clone size are those of that table, while D and trimming were read from the DNA. The sample contains approximately 350,000 clones, about nine tenths of them found a single time. The ten largest clones take up about 7% of the sample.

At one collaborating source in Seattle, patients were enrolled during active infection and were followed longitudinally through the course of disease. Collaborating institutions collected whole blood in K2EDTA tubes following their own protocols. Collaborator samples were shipped for TCRbeta analysis as frozen whole blood, isolated PBMCs, or DNA extracted from either sample type. This clonotype was obtained from a woman in her 70s with COVID-19, enrolled during active disease. The sequencing sample was made of peripheral blood.

The DNA sequence reads TGTGCCAGCAGCACGTTAACAGGGAGTTCTAACTATGGCTACACCTTC. It translates as CASSTLTGSSNYGYTF. The sequence links TRBV9 to TRBJ1-2; 6 matching bases give a weak D call of TRBD1. Based on the germline V gene, the CDR1 and CDR2 sequences are SGDLS and YYNGEE. Taken from cysteine to phenylalanine, the CDR3 has 16 residues. The only DNA kept is the CDR3, 48 bases in frame from the first base. V drops 4 bases and J drops 0 bases, leaving 16 bases in between.